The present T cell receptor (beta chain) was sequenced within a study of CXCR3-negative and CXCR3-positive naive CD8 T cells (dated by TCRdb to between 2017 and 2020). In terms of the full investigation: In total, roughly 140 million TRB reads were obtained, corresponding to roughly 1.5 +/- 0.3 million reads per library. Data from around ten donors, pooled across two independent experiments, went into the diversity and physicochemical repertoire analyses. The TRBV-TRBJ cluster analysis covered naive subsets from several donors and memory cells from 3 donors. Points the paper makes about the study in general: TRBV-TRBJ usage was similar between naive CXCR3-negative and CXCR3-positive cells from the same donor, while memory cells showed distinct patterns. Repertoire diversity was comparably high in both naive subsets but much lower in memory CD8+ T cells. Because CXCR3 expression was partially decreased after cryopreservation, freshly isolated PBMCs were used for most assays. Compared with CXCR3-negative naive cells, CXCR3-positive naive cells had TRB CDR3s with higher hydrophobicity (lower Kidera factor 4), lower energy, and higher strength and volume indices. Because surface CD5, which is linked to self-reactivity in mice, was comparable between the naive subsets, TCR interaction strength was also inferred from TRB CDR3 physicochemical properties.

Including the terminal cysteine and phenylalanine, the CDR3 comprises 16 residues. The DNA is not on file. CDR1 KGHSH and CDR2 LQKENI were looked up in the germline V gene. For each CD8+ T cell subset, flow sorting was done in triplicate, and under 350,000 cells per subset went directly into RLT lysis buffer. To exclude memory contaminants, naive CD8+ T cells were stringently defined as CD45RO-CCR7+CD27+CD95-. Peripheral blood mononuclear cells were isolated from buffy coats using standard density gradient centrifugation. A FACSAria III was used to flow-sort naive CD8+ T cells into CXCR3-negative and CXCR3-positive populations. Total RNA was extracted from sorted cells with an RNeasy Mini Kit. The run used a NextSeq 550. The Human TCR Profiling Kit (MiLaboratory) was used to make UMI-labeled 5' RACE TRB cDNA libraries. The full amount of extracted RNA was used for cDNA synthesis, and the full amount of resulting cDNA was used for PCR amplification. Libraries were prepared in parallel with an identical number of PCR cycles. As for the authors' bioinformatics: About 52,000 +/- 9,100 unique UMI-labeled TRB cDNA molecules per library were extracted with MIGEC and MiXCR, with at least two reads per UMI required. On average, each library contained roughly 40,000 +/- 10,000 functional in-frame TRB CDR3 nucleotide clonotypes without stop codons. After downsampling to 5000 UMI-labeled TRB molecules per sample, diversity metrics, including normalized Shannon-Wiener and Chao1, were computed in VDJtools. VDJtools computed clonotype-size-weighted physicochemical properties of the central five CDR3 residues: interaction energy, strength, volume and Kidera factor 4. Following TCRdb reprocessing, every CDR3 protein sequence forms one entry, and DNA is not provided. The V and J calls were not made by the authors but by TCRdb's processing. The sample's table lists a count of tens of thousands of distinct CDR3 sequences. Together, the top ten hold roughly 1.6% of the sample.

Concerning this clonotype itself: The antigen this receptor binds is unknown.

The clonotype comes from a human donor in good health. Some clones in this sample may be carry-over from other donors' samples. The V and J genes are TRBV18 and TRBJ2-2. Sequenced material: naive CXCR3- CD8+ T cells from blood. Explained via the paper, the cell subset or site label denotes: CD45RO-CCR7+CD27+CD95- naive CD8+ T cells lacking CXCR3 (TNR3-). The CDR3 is CASSPPRSIRTGELFF.